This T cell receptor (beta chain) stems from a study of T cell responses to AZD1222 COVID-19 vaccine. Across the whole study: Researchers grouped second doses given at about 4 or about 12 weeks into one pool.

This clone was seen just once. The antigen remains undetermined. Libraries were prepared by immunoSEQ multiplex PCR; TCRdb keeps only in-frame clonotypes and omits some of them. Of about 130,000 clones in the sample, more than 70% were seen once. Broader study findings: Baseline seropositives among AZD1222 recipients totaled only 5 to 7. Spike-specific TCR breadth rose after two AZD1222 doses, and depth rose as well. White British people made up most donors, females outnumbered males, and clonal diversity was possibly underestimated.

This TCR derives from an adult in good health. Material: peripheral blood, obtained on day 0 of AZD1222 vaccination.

The CDR3 protein is CASSSRREDTEAFF. The DNA of the CDR3 is TGTGCCAGCAGCTCCCGCAGGGAGGACACTGAAGCTTTCTTT. V gene TRBV5-4 combines with J gene TRBJ1-1, with TRBD1 as a possible D gene (5 bases). V was shortened by 3 bases and J by 3 bases, with 12 bases between the two germline ends. There are 14 residues in the CDR3. CDR1 is SGHNT, CDR2 YYREEE, per germline (reference sequence).